The present entry profiles one T cell receptor beta chain with its context. The antigen is undetermined. These data originate in a study of cytomegalovirus exposure and HLA in healthy donors. Across the whole study: In a later analysis, it was reported that the 110 or so validation repertoires had been produced on the same platform as the roughly 700 repertoires belonging to the first cohort. Overall study findings and caveats: Later, an analysis found that TCR clusters from the first cohort tended to co-occur in the approximately 130 validation repertoires. TCR sequences were mostly rare, though some public TCRs occurred in many donors.

Germline CDR1 reads SGHRS; CDR2 reads YFSETQ. The ends were cut back, 0 bases at V and 7 bases at J, with 22 bases in the middle. The CDR3 has 17 amino acids. Here immunoSEQ multiplex PCR was the method, and the copy in TCRdb shows in-frame clones only, minus some. The top ten hold about 0.89% of the sample, which has about 160,000 clones, 95% to 96% seen once. The chain has TRBV5-1 and TRBJ1-2; unclear D gene. Sequencing was performed on PBMCs. The source of this sequence is a woman between 18 and 29 years old in good health and CMV-seronegative. The CDR3: CASSLANWPGFVGGYTF. CDR3 coding DNA: TGCGCCAGCAGCTTGGCCAACTGGCCAGGCTTTGTCGGTGGCTACACCTTC.